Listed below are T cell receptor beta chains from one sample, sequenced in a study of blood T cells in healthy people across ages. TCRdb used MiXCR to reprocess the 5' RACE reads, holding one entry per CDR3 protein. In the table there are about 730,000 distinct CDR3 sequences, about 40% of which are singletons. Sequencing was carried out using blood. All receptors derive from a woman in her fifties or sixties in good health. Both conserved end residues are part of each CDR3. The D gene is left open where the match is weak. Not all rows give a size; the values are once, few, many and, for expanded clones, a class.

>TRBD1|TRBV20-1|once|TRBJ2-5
CSAPWTGQETQYF
TGCAGTGCGCCCTGGACAGGCCAAGAGACCCAGTACTTC
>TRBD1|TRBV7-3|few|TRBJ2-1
CASSPQTGNNEQFF
TGTGCCAGCAGCCCTCAGACAGGGAACAATGAGCAGTTCTTC
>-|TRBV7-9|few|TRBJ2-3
CASSPSTGWGTDTQYF
TGTGCCAGCAGCCCCTCGACAGGATGGGGCACAGATACGCAGTATTTT
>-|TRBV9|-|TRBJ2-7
CASSGGHSYEQYF
TGTGCCAGCAGCGGAGGGCACAGCTACGAGCAGTACTTC
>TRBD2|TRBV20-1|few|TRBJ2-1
CSASAGTSGTNEQFF
TGCAGTGCGAGCGCAGGGACTAGCGGGACCAATGAGCAGTTCTTC
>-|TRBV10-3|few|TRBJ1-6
CAISESDSWAPLHF
TGTGCCATCAGTGAGTCGGACAGTTGGGCGCCCCTCCACTTT
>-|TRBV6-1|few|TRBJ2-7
CASSEFGTAGPYF
TGTGCCAGCAGTGAATTTGGGACGGCGGGGCCGTACTTC
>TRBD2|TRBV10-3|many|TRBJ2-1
CAITGTPLAGGFRNNEQFF
TGTGCCATCACCGGAACCCCGCTAGCGGGAGGGTTTCGGAACAATGAGCAGTTCTTC
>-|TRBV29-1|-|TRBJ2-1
CSVETGQTYNEQFF
TGCAGCGTTGAAACAGGACAGACCTACAATGAGCAGTTCTTC
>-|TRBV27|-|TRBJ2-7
CASSLLGMGYEQYF
TGTGCCAGCAGTTTATTGGGAATGGGCTACGAGCAGTACTTC
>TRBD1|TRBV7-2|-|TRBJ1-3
CASSFQGGSGNTIYF
TGTGCCAGCAGCTTCCAGGGGGGCTCTGGAAACACCATATATTTT
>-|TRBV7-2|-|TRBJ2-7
CASKSGTLYEQYF
TGTGCCAGCAAGTCCGGGACCCTGTACGAGCAGTACTTC
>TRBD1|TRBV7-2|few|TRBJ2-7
CASSRDRGDYEQYF
TGTGCCAGCAGCCGGGACAGGGGGGACTACGAGCAGTACTTC
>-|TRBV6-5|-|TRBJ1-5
CASSYLMDQPQHF
TGTGCCAGCAGTTATTTGATGGATCAGCCCCAGCATTTT
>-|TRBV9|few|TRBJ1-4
CASSGRPGSANEKLFF
TGTGCCAGCAGCGGCAGACCAGGGTCGGCTAATGAAAAACTGTTTTTT
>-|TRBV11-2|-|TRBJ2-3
CASSLDSHGGNTDTQYF
TGTGCCAGCAGCTTAGATTCGCACGGGGGCAACACAGATACGCAGTATTTT
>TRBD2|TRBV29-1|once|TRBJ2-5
CSVGTSGVPTQYF
TGCAGCGTTGGGACTAGCGGGGTCCCGACCCAGTACTTC
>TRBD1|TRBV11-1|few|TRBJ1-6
CASSPSDRGSPLHF
TGTGCCAGCAGCCCAAGCGACAGGGGTTCACCCCTCCACTTT
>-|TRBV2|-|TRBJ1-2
CASSETYGYTF
TGTGCCAGCAGTGAAACGTATGGCTACACCTTC
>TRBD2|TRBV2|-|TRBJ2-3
CASRRTSGGLDTQYF
TGTGCCAGCAGGAGGACTAGCGGGGGGCTGGATACGCAGTATTTT
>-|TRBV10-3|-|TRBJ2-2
CAIQPGLRTGELFF
TGTGCCATCCAACCGGGACTCCGGACCGGGGAGCTGTTTTTT
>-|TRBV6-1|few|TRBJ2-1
CASSEGGTTYNEQFF
TGTGCCAGCAGTGAAGGGGGGACAACTTACAATGAGCAGTTCTTC
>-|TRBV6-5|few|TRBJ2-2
CASSYSFIRELFF
TGTGCCAGCAGTTACTCGTTCATCCGGGAGCTGTTTTTT
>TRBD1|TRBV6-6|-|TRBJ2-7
CASSYSRTGERSYEQYF
TGTGCCAGCAGTTACTCGCGGACAGGGGAAAGGTCCTACGAGCAGTACTTC
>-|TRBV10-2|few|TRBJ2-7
CASTGVEQYF
TGCGCCAGCACAGGGGTCGAGCAGTACTTC
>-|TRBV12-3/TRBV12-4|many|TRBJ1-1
CASSPALGQTEAFF
TGTGCCAGCAGCCCAGCGCTGGGTCAAACTGAAGCTTTCTTT
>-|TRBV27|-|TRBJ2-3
CASSFRVVTDTQYF
TGTGCCAGCAGTTTTAGGGTGGTCACAGATACGCAGTATTTT
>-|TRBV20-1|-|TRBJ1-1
CSASGQMNTEAFF
TGCAGTGCTAGTGGGCAAATGAACACTGAAGCTTTCTTT
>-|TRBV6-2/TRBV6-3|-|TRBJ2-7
CASSYSGQSSYEQYF
TGTGCCAGCAGTTACTCGGGGCAGAGCTCCTACGAGCAGTACTTC
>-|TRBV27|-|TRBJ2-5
CASSLRGLWDPTAETQYF
TGTGCCAGCAGCTTAAGGGGGTTATGGGACCCAACGGCAGAGACCCAGTACTTC
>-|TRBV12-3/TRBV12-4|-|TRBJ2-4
CASSLGAARNIQYF
TGTGCCAGCAGTTTAGGGGCAGCGCGGAACATTCAGTACTTC
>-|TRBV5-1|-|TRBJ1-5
CASSPSGDGNQPQHF
TGCGCCAGCAGCCCGTCCGGGGACGGTAATCAGCCCCAGCATTTT
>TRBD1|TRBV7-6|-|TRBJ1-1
CASSPDRANSEAFF
TGTGCCAGCAGCCCGGACAGGGCGAACTCTGAAGCTTTCTTT
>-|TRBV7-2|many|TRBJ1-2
CASSLVGDDSYGYTF
TGTGCCAGCAGCTTAGTAGGGGATGATAGCTATGGCTACACCTTC
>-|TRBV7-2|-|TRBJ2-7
CASSSDTGEQYF
TGTGCCAGCAGCTCAGACACGGGCGAGCAGTACTTC
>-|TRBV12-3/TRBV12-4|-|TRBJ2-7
CASSLDGEGVYEQYF
TGTGCCAGCAGTTTGGACGGGGAGGGGGTCTACGAGCAGTACTTC
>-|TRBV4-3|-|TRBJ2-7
CASSQEGGSSTEQYF
TGCGCCAGCAGCCAAGAAGGAGGGTCTAGCACTGAGCAGTACTTC
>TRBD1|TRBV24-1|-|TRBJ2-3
CATSTPGTGGKDTQYF
TGTGCCACCAGCACCCCCGGGACAGGGGGCAAAGATACGCAGTATTTT
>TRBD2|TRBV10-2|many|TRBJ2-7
CASSGGLASYEQYF
TGCGCCAGCAGTGGGGGACTAGCGAGCTACGAGCAGTACTTC
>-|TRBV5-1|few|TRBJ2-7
CASSLVLQGGGEQYF
TGCGCCAGCAGCTTGGTACTACAGGGAGGGGGCGAGCAGTACTTC
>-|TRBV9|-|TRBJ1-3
CASSVGGGRAGNTIYF
TGTGCCAGCAGCGTGGGAGGAGGGCGGGCTGGAAACACCATATATTTT